Detailed here is one T cell receptor beta chain. What it binds is not known. J gave up 4 bases and V 6 bases, and 5 bases lay outside the gene matches. Germline CDR1 is LNHDA and CDR2 is SQIVND (reference sequence). This CDR3 is built from 14 residues. The data originate from a study of cytomegalovirus exposure and HLA in healthy donors. Study-wide results and limits: Reports credit the classifier with highly specific, highly sensitive diagnosis of cytomegalovirus status.

PCR employed 60 Vbeta and 13 Jbeta primers. The method was immunoSEQ multiplex PCR; TCRdb's version includes in-frame clones alone and lacks a portion of them. The sample has 95,000 to 150,000 clones, around 80% seen once. This TCR was recovered from a female donor in good health and CMV-seropositive. The sample taken for sequencing was PBMCs. V usage is TRBV19 and J usage is TRBJ2-3; TRBD2 matches 9 bases. This CDR3 reads CASRSGGQADTQYF. The CDR3 coding sequence is TGTGCCAGTAGGAGCGGGGGGCAGGCAGATACGCAGTATTTT.